Listed here are 13 T cell receptor beta chains from one sample, sequenced in a study of shared clonotypes between healthy human individuals. Here immunoSEQ multiplex PCR was the method, and the copy in TCRdb shows in-frame clones only, minus some. The sample contains about 1 million clones, around 74% of which appear only once. Sample: memory CD4+ T cells sorted from blood. As to subset: CD45RA-negative fraction. Receptor source: a man between 18 and 35 years old in good health.

V gene TRBV6-6 combines with J gene TRBJ2-2; 7 bases agree with TRBD1. CDR1 and CDR2 (germline): MNHNY, SVGAGI (reference sequence). The J segment lost 1 base and the V segment lost 6 bases, leaving 2 bases of the junction unmatched. The CDR3 has 14 residues. The CDR3 loop is CASSRDRNTGELFF. The CDR3 region has the DNA TGTGCCAGCAGCCGGGACAGGAACACCGGGGAGCTGTTTTTT.

Points on this clone: A much larger clonotype is one base distant, so this may be a read error. This rearrangement joins TRBV4-2 to TRBJ2-3, with D possibly TRBD2 on 6 matching bases. CDR3 size: 14 residues. In germline, CDR1 is LGHNA, CDR2 YNFKEQ. V lost 4 bases, J lost 0 bases, and 8 bases lay in between. CDR3 amino acids: CASSLGTSTDTQYF. The CDR3 DNA sequence: TGTGCCAGCAGCCTAGGGACTAGCACAGATACGCAGTATTTT.

In this sample, this clone turned up a few times. The rearrangement uses TRBV19 and TRBJ2-7; D remains ambiguous. V dropped 4 bases and J dropped 5 bases, with 15 bases sitting between them. The CDR3 loop spans 14 amino acids. From germline, CDR1 is LNHDA and CDR2 SQIVND (reference sequence). The CDR3 protein is CASSTTIQGNEQYF. The DNA of the CDR3 is TGTGCCAGTAGTACGACAATCCAAGGGAACGAGCAGTACTTC. The complete variable domain, with remaining parts taken from reference TRBV19 and TRBJ2-7, reads DGGITQSPKYLFRKEGQNVTLSCEQNLNHDAMYWYRQDPGQGLRLIYYSQIVNDFQKGDIAEGYSVSREKKESFPLTVTSAQKNPTAFYLCASSTTIQGNEQYFGPGTRLTVT.

The chain couples TRBV5-1 to TRBJ1-6; D is uncertain. This CDR3 comprises 16 residues. Trimming took 0 bases from V and 7 from J, leaving 14 bases between them. Germline CDR1 is SGHRS and CDR2 is YFSETQ. In DNA form, the CDR3 reads TGCGCCAGCAGCTTGGGAACGGGTATGGAGAATTCACCCCTCCACTTT. Encoded protein: CASSLGTGMENSPLHF.

The rearrangement uses TRBV5-1 and TRBJ2-5, with D perhaps matching TRBD1 or TRBD2 (5 bases each). V was trimmed by 6 bases and J by 1 base, leaving 13 bases between them. CDR3 length: 14 residues. The germline V gene has CDR1 SGHRS and CDR2 YFSETQ. DNA for the CDR3: TGCGCCAGCACCCTGGTGGGGACCCAAGAGACCCAGTACTTC. Translation gives CASTLVGTQETQYF.

This sequence joins TRBV15 and TRBJ2-5; no clear D gene. This CDR3 spans 13 amino acids. Germline V gene lookup returns CDR1 LNHNV and CDR2 YYDKDF (reference sequence). V lost 3 bases to trimming and J lost 5 bases, with 10 bases between them. For the CDR3, the DNA is TGTGCCACCAGCAGGTCTTCAAAGGAGACCCAGTACTTC. Residues: CATSRSSKETQYF.

V gene TRBV19 combines with J gene TRBJ1-2; D might be TRBD1 (6 bases). From germline, CDR1 is LNHDA and CDR2 SQIVND (reference sequence). This CDR3 is 15 amino acids long. V was clipped by 3 bases and J by 6 bases, with 17 bases between them. The DNA of the CDR3 is TGTGCCAGTAGTATTAGGGAAACAGGGTATGATGGCTACACCTTC. Translating it yields CASSIRETGYDGYTF.

The rearrangement links TRBV2 to TRBJ1-2, with D maybe TRBD1 (6 bases). Germline assignment: CDR1 SNHLY and CDR2 FYNNEI. CDR3 length: 13 amino acids. Trimming took 8 bases from V and 7 from J, leaving 17 bases between them. The CDR3 DNA reads as TGTGCCAGCTCCTTCTCTGGGGGCAGTGGCTACACCTTC. It codes for CASSFSGGSGYTF.

This clone was counted only a few times. V and J are TRBV2 and TRBJ2-7, with TRBD2 identical over 7 bases. Germline lookup yields CDR1 SNHLY and CDR2 FYNNEI. The ends lost 4 bases at V and 2 bases at J; junction bases unmatched: 5. The CDR3 has 14 residues. DNA of the CDR3: TGTGCCAGCAGTGCGGGGGGAGGGGCCTACGAGCAGTACTTC. This sequence encodes CASSAGGGAYEQYF.

The chain links TRBV19 to TRBJ1-5; D is possibly TRBD1 (6 bases). The length of the CDR3 is 13 residues. The germline V gene encodes CDR1 LNHDA and CDR2 SQIVND (reference sequence). Deletions cut 6 bases from V and 6 bases from J, with 12 bases between. CDR3 DNA: TGTGCCAGTAGGGCAGGGGTAAGTCAGCCCCAGCATTTT. It codes for CASRAGVSQPQHF. Variable domain in full (rest from reference TRBV19 and TRBJ1-5): DGGITQSPKYLFRKEGQNVTLSCEQNLNHDAMYWYRQDPGQGLRLIYYSQIVNDFQKGDIAEGYSVSREKKESFPLTVTSAQKNPTAFYLCASRAGVSQPQHFGDGTRLSIL.

This clone has just a few counts. The chain joins TRBV19 to TRBJ1-5, with D tentatively TRBD1 (6 bases). Per germline, CDR1 LNHDA and CDR2 SQIVND (reference sequence). V was cut by 5 bases and J by 1 base, with 9 bases left in between. The CDR3 has 14 amino acids. CDR3 sequence (DNA): TGTGCCAGTAGTCAACAGGGCAGCAATCAGCCCCAGCATTTT. Translation gives CASSQQGSNQPQHF. The whole variable domain, remainder taken from reference TRBV19 and TRBJ1-5, is DGGITQSPKYLFRKEGQNVTLSCEQNLNHDAMYWYRQDPGQGLRLIYYSQIVNDFQKGDIAEGYSVSREKKESFPLTVTSAQKNPTAFYLCASSQQGSNQPQHFGDGTRLSIL.

The J gene is TRBJ1-6, the V gene TRBV5-3, with D maybe TRBD1 (6 bases). TRBV5-3 has ORF status, its function being uncertain. The CDR3 consists of 18 residues. V was clipped by 4 bases and J by 7 bases, with 24 bases between them. The CDR3 protein is CARSALRGIGSRNSPLHF. The CDR3, as DNA: TGTGCCAGAAGCGCCCTCAGGGGAATCGGCAGTAGAAATTCACCCCTCCACTTT.

The chain couples TRBV6-6 to TRBJ2-1; D call uncertain. V lost 6 bases to trimming and J lost 3 bases, with 15 bases between them. Germline CDR1 reads MNHNY; CDR2 reads SVGAGI (reference sequence). This CDR3 is built from 15 residues. CDR3 sequence (DNA): TGTGCCAGCAGCTATTCTTACTGGGGCTACAATGAGCAGTTCTTC. It codes for CASSYSYWGYNEQFF.